The present T cell receptor beta chain was sequenced within a study of early T cells in non-severe SARS-CoV-2 infection. Germline CDR1 SEHNR, CDR2 FQNEAQ (reference sequence). The CDR3 runs 13 residues. The ends were cut back, 5 bases at V and 6 bases at J, with 13 bases in the middle. In the library, individual cDNA molecules carried attached unique molecular identifiers. TCRdb re-derived calls from the 5' RACE reads in MiXCR, one entry per CDR3 protein. The sample carries more than 45,000 distinct CDR3 sequences, about an eighth recorded once. Findings and limits, study-wide: VDJdb-based matching was biased toward anti-spike CD8 responses and missed private and CD4 specificities.

On this clonotype: Its antigen remains unknown.

The sample comprised whole blood. The TCR originated in an adult who was a healthcare worker with PCR-confirmed SARS-CoV-2 infection or an uninfected control (not recorded which). The rearrangement joins TRBV7-9 to TRBJ1-2; D is uncertain. CDR3 sequence: CASSRLGEDGYTF. DNA of the CDR3: TGTGCCAGCAGCCGGCTTGGTGAGGATGGCTACACCTTC.